This entry describes one T cell receptor (beta chain). What it binds is not known. CDR3 size: 12 residues. V was clipped by 6 bases and J by 13 bases, with 17 bases between them. Looked up from germline, CDR1 is SGHTA and CDR2 is FQGNSA. This sample is drawn from a study of post-analysis software for immune sequencing data. Study context: Multiple sclerosis in the patients followed relapsing-remitting, secondary progressive and progressive-relapsing courses.

Broader study findings: When patients were compared with controls, about 5 TRBV segments were more frequent, TRBV5-6, TRBV5-1 and TRBV20-1 among them.

Every TCR beta cDNA library bore unique molecular identifiers. cDNA molecules numbering roughly 0.5 million came from roughly 1.1 to 9.2 million T cells. TCRdb reanalysed the PCR reads using MiXCR and keeps one entry per CDR3 protein. The data contain almost 700,000 distinct CDR3 sequences, roughly three fifths of them singletons. The rearrangement uses TRBV7-2 and TRBJ2-3; D not certain. The TCR comes from a girl aged 2 to 9 with multiple sclerosis. The sequenced material came from blood. CDR3 nucleotides: TGTGCCAGCAGACCACTCTCTGGGCAGGAGTATTTT. It codes for CASRPLSGQEYF.